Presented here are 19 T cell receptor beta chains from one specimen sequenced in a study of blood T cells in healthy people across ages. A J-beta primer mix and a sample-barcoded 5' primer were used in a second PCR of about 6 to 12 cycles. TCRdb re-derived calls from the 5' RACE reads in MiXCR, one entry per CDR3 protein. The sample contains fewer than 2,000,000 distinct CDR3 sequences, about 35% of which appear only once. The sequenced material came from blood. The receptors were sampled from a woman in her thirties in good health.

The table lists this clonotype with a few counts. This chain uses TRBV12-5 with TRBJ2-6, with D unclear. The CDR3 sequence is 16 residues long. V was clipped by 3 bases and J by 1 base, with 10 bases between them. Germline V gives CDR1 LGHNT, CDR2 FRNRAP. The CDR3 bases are TGTGCTAGTGGTTTCATCGATAAGTCTGGGGCCAACGTCCTGACTTTC. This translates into CASGFIDKSGANVLTF.

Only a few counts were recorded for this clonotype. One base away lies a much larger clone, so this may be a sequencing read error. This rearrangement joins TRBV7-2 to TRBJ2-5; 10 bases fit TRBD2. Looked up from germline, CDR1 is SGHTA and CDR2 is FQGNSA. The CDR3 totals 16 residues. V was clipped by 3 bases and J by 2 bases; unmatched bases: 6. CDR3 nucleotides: TGTGCCAGCAGCTTGGGACGAGCGGGGGGGCAAGAGACCCAGTACTTC. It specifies CASSLGRAGGQETQYF. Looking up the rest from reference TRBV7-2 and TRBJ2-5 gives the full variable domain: GAGVSQSPSNKVTEKGKDVELRCDPISGHTALYWYRQSLGQGLEFLIYFQGNSAPDKSGLPSDRFSAERTGGSVSTLTIQRTQQEDSAVYLCASSLGRAGGQETQYFGPGTRLLVL.

The CDR3 DNA reads TGTGCCAGCAGTGAAGCGGACCGACAGATCCAAGAGACCCAGTACTTC. Translating gives CASSEADRQIQETQYF. The chain has TRBV6-1 and TRBJ2-5; D perhaps matches TRBD1 (5 bases). This CDR3 contains 16 residues. V lost 0 bases and J lost 1, with 12 bases in between. From germline, CDR1 is MNHNS and CDR2 SASEGT.

CDR3 nucleotide sequence: TGTGCCAGCAGCCGAACAGGGGTCCCCGATACGCAGTATTTT. Protein: CASSRTGVPDTQYF. J is TRBJ2-3 and V is TRBV3-1, with 7 bases aligning to TRBD1. The CDR3 sequence is 14 residues long. Germline CDR1 is LGHDT and CDR2 is YNNKEL (reference sequence). The trim removed 4 bases at V and 6 bases at J, leaving 7 bases unmatched.

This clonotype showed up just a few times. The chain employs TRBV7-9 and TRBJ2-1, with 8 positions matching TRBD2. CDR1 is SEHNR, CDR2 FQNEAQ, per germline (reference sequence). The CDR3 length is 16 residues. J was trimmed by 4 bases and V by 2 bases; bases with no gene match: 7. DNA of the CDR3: TGTGCCAGCAGCTTATTAGGTAGCGGGAAGTACAATGAGCAGTTCTTC. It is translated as CASSLLGSGKYNEQFF.

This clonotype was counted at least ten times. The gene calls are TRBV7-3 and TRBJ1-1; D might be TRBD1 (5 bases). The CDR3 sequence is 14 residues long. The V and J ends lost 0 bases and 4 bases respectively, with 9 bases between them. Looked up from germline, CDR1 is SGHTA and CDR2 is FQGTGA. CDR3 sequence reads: CASSLTHQGTEAFF. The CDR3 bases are TGTGCCAGCAGCTTAACCCACCAGGGCACTGAAGCTTTCTTT.

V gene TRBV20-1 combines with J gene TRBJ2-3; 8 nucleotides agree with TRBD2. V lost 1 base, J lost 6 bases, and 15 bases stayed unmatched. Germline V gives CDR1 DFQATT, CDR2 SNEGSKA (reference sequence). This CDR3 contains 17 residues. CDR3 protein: CSARASGGPYPGDTQYF. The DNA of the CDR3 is TGCAGTGCTAGAGCGAGCGGGGGCCCCTATCCGGGGGATACGCAGTATTTT.

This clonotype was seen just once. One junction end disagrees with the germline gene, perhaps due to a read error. The CDR3 DNA sequence: TGTGCCAGCTCACCACCGGGCGGTAGCACAGATACGCGGTATTTT. Its translation is CASSPPGGSTDTRYF. This chain joins TRBV18 and TRBJ2-3; D unclear. The CDR3 is made up of 15 amino acids. Germline V gene data show CDR1 as KGHSH and CDR2 as LQKENI.

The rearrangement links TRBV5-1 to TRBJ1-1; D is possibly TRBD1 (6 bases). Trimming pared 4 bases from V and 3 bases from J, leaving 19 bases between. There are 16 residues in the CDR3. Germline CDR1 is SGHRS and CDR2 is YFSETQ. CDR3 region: CASSETVFGQHTEAFF. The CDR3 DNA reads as TGCGCCAGCAGCGAGACGGTCTTTGGACAGCACACTGAAGCTTTCTTT.

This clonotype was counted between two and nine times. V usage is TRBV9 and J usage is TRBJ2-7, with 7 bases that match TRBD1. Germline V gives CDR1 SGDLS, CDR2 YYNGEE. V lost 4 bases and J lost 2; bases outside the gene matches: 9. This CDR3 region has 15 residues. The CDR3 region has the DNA TGTGCCAGCAGCCCCCGACAGGGTCCAACCTACGAGCAGTACTTC. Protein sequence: CASSPRQGPTYEQYF.

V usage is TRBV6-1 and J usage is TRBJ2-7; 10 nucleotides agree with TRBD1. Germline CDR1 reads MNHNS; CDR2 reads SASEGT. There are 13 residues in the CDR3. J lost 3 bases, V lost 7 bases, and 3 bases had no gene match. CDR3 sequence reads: CASMTGGVYEQYF. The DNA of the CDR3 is TGTGCCAGCATGACAGGGGGCGTCTACGAGCAGTACTTC.

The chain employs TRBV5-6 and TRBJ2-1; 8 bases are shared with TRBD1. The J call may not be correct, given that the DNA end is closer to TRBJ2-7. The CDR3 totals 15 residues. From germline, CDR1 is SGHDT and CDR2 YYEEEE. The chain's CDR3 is CASSQDRVESYEQYF. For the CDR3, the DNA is TGTGCCAGCAGCCAGGACAGGGTCGAGTCTTACGAGCAGTACTTC.

In DNA, the CDR3 is TGTGCCAGCAGCGTAATTGGGACAGCACAAGAGACCCAGTACTTC. This sequence encodes CASSVIGTAQETQYF. This chain uses TRBV9 with TRBJ2-5; 7 bases line up with TRBD1. The CDR3 contains 15 residues. With 1 base clipped from V and 2 bases from J, the junction kept 5 bases outside the gene matches. Germline CDR1 is SGDLS and CDR2 is YYNGEE.

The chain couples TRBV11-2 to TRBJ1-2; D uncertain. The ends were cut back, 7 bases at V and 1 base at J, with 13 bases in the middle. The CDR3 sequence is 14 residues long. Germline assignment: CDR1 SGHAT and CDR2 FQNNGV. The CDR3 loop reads CASTIDGINYGYTF. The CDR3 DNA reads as TGTGCCAGCACCATCGACGGAATTAACTATGGCTACACCTTC.

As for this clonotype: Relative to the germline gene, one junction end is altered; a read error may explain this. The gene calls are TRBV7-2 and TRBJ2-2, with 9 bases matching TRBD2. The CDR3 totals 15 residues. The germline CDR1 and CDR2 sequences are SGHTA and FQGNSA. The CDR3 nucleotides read TGTGCCAGCAGCCTAGCGGGACGGGCCACCGGGGAGCTGTTTTTT. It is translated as CASSLAGRATGELFF. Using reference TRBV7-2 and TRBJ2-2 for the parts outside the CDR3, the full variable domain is GAGVSQSPSNKVTEKGKDVELRCDPISGHTALYWYRQSLGQGLEFLIYFQGNSAPDKSGLPSDRFSAERTGGSVSTLTIQRTQQEDSAVYLCASSLAGRATGELFFGEGSRLTVL.

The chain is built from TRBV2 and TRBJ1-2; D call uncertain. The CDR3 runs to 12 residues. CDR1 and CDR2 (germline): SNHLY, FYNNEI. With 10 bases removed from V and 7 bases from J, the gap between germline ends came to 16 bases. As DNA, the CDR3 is TGTGCCAAAAGGACGGGGTATGTTGGCTACACCTTC. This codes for CAKRTGYVGYTF.

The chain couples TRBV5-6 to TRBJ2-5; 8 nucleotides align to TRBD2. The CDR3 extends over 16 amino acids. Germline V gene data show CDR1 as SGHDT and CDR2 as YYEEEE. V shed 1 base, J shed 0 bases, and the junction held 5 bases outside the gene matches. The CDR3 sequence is CASSLYREGNQETQYF. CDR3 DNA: TGTGCCAGCAGCTTGTATCGGGAGGGGAACCAAGAGACCCAGTACTTC. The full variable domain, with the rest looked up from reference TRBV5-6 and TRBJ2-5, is DAGVTQSPTHLIKTRGQQVTLRCSPKSGHDTVSWYQQALGQGPQFIFQYYEEEERQRGNFPDRFSGHQFPNYSSELNVNALLLGDSALYLCASSLYREGNQETQYFGPGTRLLVL.

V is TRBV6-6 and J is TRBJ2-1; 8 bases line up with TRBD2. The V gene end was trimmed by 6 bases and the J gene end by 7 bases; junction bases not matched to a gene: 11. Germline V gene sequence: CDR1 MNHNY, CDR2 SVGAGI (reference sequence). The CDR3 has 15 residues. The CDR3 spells CASSPGGSSRNEQFF. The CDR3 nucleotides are TGTGCCAGCAGCCCGGGGGGGTCTAGCAGGAATGAGCAGTTCTTC.

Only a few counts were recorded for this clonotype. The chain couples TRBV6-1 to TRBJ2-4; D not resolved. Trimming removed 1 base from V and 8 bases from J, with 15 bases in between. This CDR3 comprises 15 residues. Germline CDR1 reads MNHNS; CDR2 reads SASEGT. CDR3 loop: CASSEGRLMADIQYF. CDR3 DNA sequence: TGTGCCAGCAGTGAAGGTAGACTTATGGCCGACATTCAGTACTTC.